This T cell receptor beta chain appears in the sequencing data of a study of STAT3 mutations in large granular lymphocyte leukemia. Trimming pared 1 base from V and 7 bases from J, leaving 4 bases between. CDR3 length: 12 amino acids. Looked up from germline, CDR1 is SEHNR and CDR2 is FQNEAQ (reference sequence). In the case of this clone: What it binds is not known.

The assay was immunoSEQ multiplex PCR, and TCRdb's table has in-frame clones only and misses some. The table shows about 24,000 clones, with about 95% occurring only once. Findings and caveats of the study: Every T-cell large granular lymphocyte leukemia patient had at least one immunodominant TCR beta clonotype.

The sequencing input was peripheral blood mononuclear cells. The receptor comes from a man in his forties or fifties with T-cell large granular lymphocyte leukemia. Some clones in this sample may be carry-over from other donors' samples. The chain joins TRBV7-9 to TRBJ2-2; no firm D call. In DNA form, the CDR3 reads TGTGCCAGCAGCTTAGTTGGCGGGGAGCTGTTTTTT. Residues: CASSLVGGELFF.